The 22 T cell receptor beta chains reported below all come from one sample, sequenced in a study of response to subunit inactivated influenza vaccine. Each CDR3 protein gets one entry after TCRdb re-called the RT-PCR reads with MiXCR. The table includes fewer than 750,000 distinct CDR3 sequences, 11% to 15% detected once. This sample comprised PBMCs from blood, obtained approximately 13 days after vaccination. These receptors originate from a man in his forties or fifties who received an inactivated influenza vaccine.

The rearrangement uses TRBV7-6 and TRBJ2-2; 13 bases are a match to TRBD2. J was trimmed by 3 bases and V by 4 bases; bases with no gene match: 2. The CDR3 is made up of 16 amino acids. Germline V CDR1 and CDR2: SGHVS, FNYEAQ. This chain's CDR3 is CASSWTSGSYTGELFF. Written as DNA, the CDR3 is TGTGCCAGCAGCTGGACTAGCGGGAGTTACACCGGGGAGCTGTTTTTT.

This clonotype was detected a few times. The chain carries TRBV7-2 and TRBJ2-7; 13 bases align to TRBD2. J was trimmed by 4 bases and V by 3 bases; bases with no gene match: 3. The CDR3 is made up of 15 amino acids. Per germline, CDR1 SGHTA and CDR2 FQGNSA. DNA for the CDR3: TGTGCCAGCAGCTTGGGGACTAGCGGGGTTTACGAGCAGTACTTC. The encoded protein is CASSLGTSGVYEQYF. The whole variable domain, remainder taken from reference TRBV7-2 and TRBJ2-7, is GAGVSQSPSNKVTEKGKDVELRCDPISGHTALYWYRQSLGQGLEFLIYFQGNSAPDKSGLPSDRFSAERTGGSVSTLTIQRTQQEDSAVYLCASSLGTSGVYEQYFGPGTRLTVT.

This rearrangement joins TRBV6-5 to TRBJ2-5, with a weak D call TRBD1 (5 bases). Trimming pared 0 bases from V and 4 bases from J, leaving 18 bases between. CDR3 length: 17 residues. In germline, CDR1 is MNHEY, CDR2 SVGAGI. The CDR3 is CASSYSAFAGKRETQYF. The CDR3 DNA sequence: TGTGCCAGCAGTTACTCGGCTTTTGCAGGGAAGCGAGAGACCCAGTACTTC.

This clonotype has a handful of counts. The chain carries TRBV20-1 and TRBJ2-5; D gene ambiguous. V was pared by 3 bases and J by 5 bases, with 19 bases between. The CDR3 has 15 amino acids. The germline CDR1 and CDR2 sequences are DFQATT and SNEGSKA (reference sequence). CDR3 amino acids: CSASQKRTTLETQYF. The CDR3 DNA is TGCAGTGCTAGCCAAAAACGCACTACCCTTGAGACCCAGTACTTC.

This chain links TRBV20-1 with TRBJ2-1, with 10 bases lining up with TRBD2. Per the germline V gene, CDR1 is DFQATT and CDR2 is SNEGSKA (reference sequence). There are 15 residues in the CDR3. With 2 bases clipped from V and 8 bases from J, the junction kept 9 bases outside the gene matches. CDR3: CSARSGRATRDEQFF. The CDR3 nucleotides read TGCAGTGCTAGAAGCGGGAGGGCCACAAGAGATGAGCAGTTCTTC.

This chain links TRBV7-9 with TRBJ2-7; 10 bases are a match to TRBD1. From germline, CDR1 is SEHNR and CDR2 FQNEAQ (reference sequence). V lost 5 bases, J lost 5 bases, and 6 bases stayed unmatched. The CDR3 extends over 14 amino acids. The CDR3 region is CASSRRDRGHEQYF. The CDR3 bases are TGTGCCAGCAGCCGCCGGGACAGGGGCCACGAGCAGTACTTC.

This chain links TRBV25-1 with TRBJ1-2; 8 nucleotides align to TRBD1. The trim removed 8 bases at V and 5 bases at J, leaving 7 bases unmatched. The CDR3 extends over 13 amino acids. The V gene's germline CDR1 is MGHDK and CDR2 SYGVNS. DNA for the CDR3: TGTGCCAGCCGACAAACAGGGGGTTATGGCTACACCTTC. It encodes CASRQTGGYGYTF.

This clonotype was seen only a few times. The rearrangement uses TRBV7-6 and TRBJ2-7; D unclear. V dropped 1 base and J dropped 1 base, with 11 bases sitting between them. The CDR3 length is 15 residues. The germline gives CDR1 SGHVS, CDR2 FNYEAQ. The CDR3 reads CASSLEASESYEQYF. The CDR3 DNA follows: TGTGCCAGCAGCTTAGAGGCATCAGAGTCCTACGAGCAGTACTTC.

This clonotype was seen only a few times. The chain links TRBV7-3 to TRBJ2-3, with TRBD2 identical over 11 bases. V was pared by 3 bases and J by 4 bases, with 6 bases of the junction left unmatched. There are 16 residues in the CDR3. Germline-derived CDR1 and CDR2 are SGHTA and FQGTGA. The CDR3 bases are TGTGCCAGCAGCTTCGGACTAGCGGGCGGCCCAGATACGCAGTATTTT. Protein sequence: CASSFGLAGGPDTQYF.

The DNA for the CDR3 is TGTGCCAGCTCACAGGGGGAGAACTATGGCTACACCTTC. This sequence encodes CASSQGENYGYTF. This chain joins TRBV18 and TRBJ1-2, with D perhaps TRBD1 (6 bases). Trimming cost V 4 bases and J 2 bases, with 8 bases left between them. Germline V gives CDR1 KGHSH, CDR2 LQKENI. CDR3 length equals 13 residues. Based on the CDR3 plus reference TRBV18 and TRBJ1-2, the full variable domain is NAGVMQNPRHLVRRRGQEARLRCSPMKGHSHVYWYRQLPEEGLKFMVYLQKENIIDESGMPKERFSAEFPKEGPSILRIQQVVRGDSAAYFCASSQGENYGYTFGSGTRLTVV.

This clonotype has a count of ten or more. V is TRBV24-1 and J is TRBJ2-7, with 9 bases that match TRBD1. CDR1 is KGHDR, CDR2 SFDVKD, per germline. The CDR3 has 13 amino acids. V shed 8 bases, J shed 4 bases, and the junction held 5 bases outside the gene matches. The CDR3, as DNA: TGTGCCACCAATAGGACAGGGGTATACGAGCAGTACTTC. This sequence encodes CATNRTGVYEQYF.

In the case of this clonotype: The junction differs from germline at one of its ends, possibly a read error. In nucleotides, the CDR3 is TGCAGCGTGTGGCGTCCAGGGAACGCCGGGGAGCTGTTTTTT. This translates into CSVWRPGNAGELFF. The V and J genes are TRBV29-1 and TRBJ2-2; a possible D gene is TRBD1 (5 bases). The CDR3 runs to 14 residues. The germline V gene encodes CDR1 SQVTM and CDR2 ANQGSEA.

This clonotype was counted only a few times. V and J are TRBV12-3 or TRBV12-4 and TRBJ2-5; D may be TRBD2 (6 bases). V gave up 8 bases and J gave up 4 bases, with 11 bases separating them. This CDR3 has 12 amino acids. CDR3 residues: CASGTALETQYF. The CDR3 nucleotides are TGTGCCAGCGGGACTGCATTAGAGACCCAGTACTTC.

The chain has TRBV11-3 and TRBJ2-1, with D perhaps TRBD1 (6 bases). The CDR3 contains 17 residues. V lost 4 bases and J lost 10, with 26 bases in between. Germline V CDR1 and CDR2: SGHNT, YENEEA. CDR3 nucleotide sequence: TGTGCCAGCAGCTCCAACCCTCCCATTTGGGGGCTCCCAGAGCAGTTCTTC. As protein: CASSSNPPIWGLPEQFF. Full variable domain (outside the CDR3, taken from reference TRBV11-3 and TRBJ2-1): EAGVVQSPRYKIIEKKQPVAFWCNPISGHNTLYWYLQNLGQGPELLIRYENEEAVDDSQLPKDRFSAERLKGVDSTLKIQPAELGDSAVYLCASSSNPPIWGLPEQFFGPGTRLTVL.

The V and J genes are TRBV4-2 and TRBJ2-7, with D possibly TRBD2 on 7 matching bases. The germline CDR1 and CDR2 sequences are LGHNA and YNFKEQ. This CDR3 has 15 amino acids. The V end was cut by 0 bases, the J end by 4 bases, with 13 bases between. CDR3 amino acids: CASSQDAGAKYEQYF. The CDR3 DNA reads as TGTGCCAGCAGCCAAGATGCGGGGGCGAAGTACGAGCAGTACTTC.

Ten or more counts support this clonotype. This chain uses TRBV7-2 with TRBJ2-3, with D possibly being TRBD1 or TRBD2 (6 bases each). This CDR3 is 15 amino acids long. Trimming cost V 0 bases and J 4 bases, with 11 bases left between them. From germline, CDR1 is SGHTA and CDR2 FQGNSA. The CDR3 protein is CASSLAGGPPDTQYF. The CDR3 DNA reads as TGTGCCAGCAGCTTAGCGGGGGGCCCCCCAGATACGCAGTATTTT.

Concerning this clonotype itself: Relative to the germline gene, one junction end is altered; a read error may explain this. The genes are TRBV6-1 and TRBJ2-1; 7 positions match TRBD1. CDR3 size: 15 residues. Germline V lookup: CDR1 MNHNS, CDR2 SASEGT. CDR3 sequence (DNA): TGTGCCAGCAGAAACAGGGGTCCTTCGAGGAATGAGCAGTCCTTC. Its translation: CASRNRGPSRNEQSF.

In this sample, this clonotype turned up a few times. The chain links TRBV10-3 to TRBJ1-2, with D perhaps matching TRBD1 (6 bases). CDR1 ENHRY and CDR2 SYGVKD come from the germline V gene. There are 13 residues in the CDR3. Deletions cut 2 bases from V and 4 bases from J, with 8 bases between. Here the CDR3 DNA reads TGTGCCATCAGTGAGGGACAGATCTATGGCTACACCTTC. Protein sequence: CAISEGQIYGYTF.

This clonotype was observed a handful of times. This chain joins TRBV15 and TRBJ1-5; D is undetermined. The germline V gene encodes CDR1 LNHNV and CDR2 YYDKDF (reference sequence). Trimming cost V 1 base and J 2 bases, with 15 bases left between them. The CDR3 totals 17 residues. The CDR3 reads CATSRGPSEGGNQPQHF. The CDR3 DNA reads as TGTGCCACCAGCAGAGGGCCTTCAGAGGGCGGCAATCAGCCCCAGCATTTT.

V and J are TRBV7-8 and TRBJ2-3; the match to TRBD2 covers 11 bases. The V gene's germline CDR1 is SGHVS and CDR2 FQNEAQ. The CDR3 runs to 15 residues. Trimming removed 3 bases from V and 5 bases from J; junction bases left unmatched: 4. This CDR3 is CASSFTSGRGDTQYF. The CDR3 DNA follows: TGTGCCAGCAGCTTTACTAGCGGGAGAGGAGATACGCAGTATTTT.

The chain has TRBV11-2 and TRBJ2-6; 7 bases map to TRBD1. Germline lookup yields CDR1 SGHAT and CDR2 FQNNGV. The CDR3 spans 18 residues. V was pared by 6 bases and J by 4 bases, with 15 bases of the junction left unmatched. The CDR3 DNA sequence: TGTGCCAGCAGACGCCTGAGACAGGGATTCGGCGGGGCCAACGTCCTGACTTTC. Its translation: CASRRLRQGFGGANVLTF. Full variable domain (missing parts from reference TRBV11-2 and TRBJ2-6): EAGVAQSPRYKIIEKRQSVAFWCNPISGHATLYWYQQILGQGPKLLIQFQNNGVVDDSQLPKDRFSAERLKGVDSTLKIQPAKLEDSAVYLCASRRLRQGFGGANVLTFGAGSRLTVL.

In its sample, this clonotype was seen many times. This sequence joins TRBV6-2 or TRBV6-3 and TRBJ2-1, with D unclear. Germline assignment: CDR1 MNHEY and CDR2 SVGEGT. CDR3 length equals 17 residues. V shed 0 bases and J shed 3 bases, with 15 bases lying between them. CDR3 bases: TGTGCCAGCAGTTACTCCCCTCCGGACGGCCTCTACAATGAGCAGTTCTTC. Amino acid sequence: CASSYSPPDGLYNEQFF.